Detailed here is one TCR beta chain. The sample belongs to a study of blood T cell repertoires in COVID-19. Study-level background: There were acute and convalescent COVID-19 samples, and they came from the United States, Italy and Spain. T cells, B-cell-depleted T cells, or PBMCs supplied cDNA or gDNA.

As handled by the study authors: Amplification of reference gene primers provided the estimated nucleated cell counts. The method was immunoSEQ multiplex PCR; TCRdb's version includes in-frame clones alone and lacks a portion of them. That table gives V, J and clone size, and the DNA gave D and trimming. The repertoire includes around 99,000 clones, 84% of them detected once, and roughly 7.9% sits in the top ten. CDR3 size: 16 residues. Germline V lookup: CDR1 MGHDK, CDR2 SYGVNS. Trimming at V came to 6 bases and at J to 4 bases, leaving 6 bases not matched to a gene. The sequence came from a woman at least 80 years old with active or convalescent COVID-19. The source material was peripheral blood. V and J are TRBV25-1 and TRBJ1-6; 10 bases align to TRBD1. CDR3 bases: TGTGCCAGCAGCGAGACAGGGGGCGGGTATAATTCACCCCTCCACTTT. This encodes CASSETGGGYNSPLHF.